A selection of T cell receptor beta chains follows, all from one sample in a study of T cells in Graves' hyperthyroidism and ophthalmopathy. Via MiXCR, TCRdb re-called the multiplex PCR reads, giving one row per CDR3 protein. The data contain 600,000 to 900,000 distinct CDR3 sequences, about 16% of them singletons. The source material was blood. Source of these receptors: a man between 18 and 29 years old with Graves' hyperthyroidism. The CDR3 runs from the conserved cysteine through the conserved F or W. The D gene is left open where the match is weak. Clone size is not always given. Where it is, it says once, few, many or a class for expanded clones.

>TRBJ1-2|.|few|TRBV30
CAWSVLPLDRYGYTF
TGTGCCTGGAGTGTACTCCCACTGGATCGCTATGGCTACACCTTC
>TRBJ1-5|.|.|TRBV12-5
CASGGTGISSNQPQHF
TGTGCTAGTGGTGGCACAGGGATTTCTAGCAATCAGCCCCAGCATTTT
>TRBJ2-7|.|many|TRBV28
CASSEETLSYEQYF
TGTGCCAGCAGTGAGGAGACGCTATCCTACGAGCAGTACTTC
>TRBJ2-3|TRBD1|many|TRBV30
CAWRGNRGGTDTQYF
TGTGCCTGGAGAGGAAACAGGGGCGGCACAGATACGCAGTATTTT
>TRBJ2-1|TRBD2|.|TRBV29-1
CSVPLAVAYNEQFF
TGCAGCGTGCCTCTAGCGGTTGCCTACAATGAGCAGTTCTTC
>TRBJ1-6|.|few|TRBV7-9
CASSQYQGLTNSPLHF
TGTGCCAGCAGCCAATACCAGGGGTTGACTAATTCACCCCTCCACTTT
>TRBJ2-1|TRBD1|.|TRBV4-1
CASSPTTGESYNEQFF
TGCGCCAGCAGCCCTACTACAGGGGAATCCTACAATGAGCAGTTCTTC
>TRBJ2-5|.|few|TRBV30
CAWSVIGRETQYF
TGTGCCTGGAGTGTAATAGGAAGGGAGACCCAGTACTTC
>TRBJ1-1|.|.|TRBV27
CASSLRAWSNLNTEAFF
TGTGCCAGCAGTTTAAGGGCATGGAGTAATCTGAACACTGAAGCTTTCTTT
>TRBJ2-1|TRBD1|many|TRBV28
CASSLIGTGRDEQFF
TGTGCCAGCAGCCTAATCGGGACAGGACGGGACGAGCAGTTCTTC
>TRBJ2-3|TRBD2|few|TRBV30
CAWSLDFSGRATDTQYF
TGTGCCTGGAGCCTAGACTTTAGCGGGAGGGCCACAGATACGCAGTATTTT
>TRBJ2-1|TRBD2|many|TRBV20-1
CSAALASSGSNTAEQFF
TGCAGTGCTGCCTTAGCAAGCAGCGGGAGCAACACGGCTGAGCAGTTCTTC
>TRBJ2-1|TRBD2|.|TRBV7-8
CAGRHRTSGSNNNEQFF
TGTGCCGGCAGACATCGGACTAGCGGGAGTAACAACAATGAGCAGTTCTTC
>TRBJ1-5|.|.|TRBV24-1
CATSGGGVNQPQHF
TGTGCCACCAGTGGAGGGGGAGTCAACCAGCCCCAGCATTTT
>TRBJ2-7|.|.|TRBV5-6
CASSQRYSYEQYF
TGTGCCAGCAGCCAACGCTACTCCTACGAGCAGTACTTC
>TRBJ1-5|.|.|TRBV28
CASSWDARGNQPQHF
TGTGCCAGCAGTTGGGACGCCCGGGGCAATCAGCCCCAGCATTTT
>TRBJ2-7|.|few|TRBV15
CATSREAAGVIYEQYF
TGTGCCACCAGCAGAGAGGCGGCAGGGGTTATCTACGAGCAGTACTTC
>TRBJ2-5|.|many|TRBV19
CASRSNSGSQETQYF
TGTGCCAGTAGATCTAACAGCGGATCCCAAGAGACCCAGTACTTC
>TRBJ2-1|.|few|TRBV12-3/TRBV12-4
CASSSGTDPYNEQFF
TGTGCCAGCAGTTCGGGAACGGATCCCTACAATGAGCAGTTCTTC
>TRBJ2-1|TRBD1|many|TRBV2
CASFRDRGHNEQFF
TGTGCCAGCTTTCGGGACAGGGGGCACAATGAGCAGTTCTTC
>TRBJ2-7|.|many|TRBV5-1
CASSFTGREQYF
TGCGCCAGCAGCTTCACAGGGCGCGAGCAGTACTTC
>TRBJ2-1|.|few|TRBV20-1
CSASPSGWGTYNEQFF
TGCAGTGCTTCCCCATCGGGTTGGGGCACCTACAATGAGCAGTTCTTC
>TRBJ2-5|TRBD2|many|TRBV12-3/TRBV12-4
CASSWTRGQETQYF
TGTGCCAGCAGTTGGACTAGAGGCCAAGAGACCCAGTACTTC
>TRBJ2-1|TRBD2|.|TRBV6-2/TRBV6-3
CASSYRVQGLAVNNEQFF
TGTGCCAGCAGTTACCGTGTACAGGGACTAGCGGTAAACAATGAGCAGTTCTTC
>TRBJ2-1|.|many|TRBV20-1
CSAARSQQAYNEQFF
TGCAGTGCTGCCAGATCCCAGCAGGCCTACAATGAGCAGTTCTTC
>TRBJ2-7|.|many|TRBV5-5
CASSSQPGWYYEQYF
TGTGCCAGCAGCTCCCAGCCAGGGTGGTACTACGAGCAGTACTTC
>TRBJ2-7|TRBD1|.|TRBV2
CASSEEGQGRVF
TGTGCCAGCAGTGAAGAGGGACAGGGCAGAGTTTTC
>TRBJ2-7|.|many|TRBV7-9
CASSLLDKEDEQYF
TGTGCCAGCAGCTTGCTGGACAAGGAGGACGAGCAGTACTTC
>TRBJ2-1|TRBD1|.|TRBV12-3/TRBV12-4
CASSLYRGLGNEQFF
TGTGCCAGCAGTTTATACAGGGGGCTAGGAAATGAGCAGTTCTTC
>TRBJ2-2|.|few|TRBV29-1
CSVPNLGDTGELFF
TGCAGCGTGCCGAATTTGGGTGACACCGGGGAGCTGTTTTTT
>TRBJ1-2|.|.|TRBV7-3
CASSSTPGLGVRGYTF
TGTGCCAGCAGCTCCACGCCGGGACTGGGGGTTCGTGGCTACACCTTC
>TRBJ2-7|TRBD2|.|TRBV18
CASSPRGLAGSYEQYF
TGTGCCAGCTCTCCGAGGGGACTAGCGGGTTCCTACGAGCAGTACTTC
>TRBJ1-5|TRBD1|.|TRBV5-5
CASSWGGGSNQPQHF
TGTGCCAGCAGCTGGGGAGGGGGCAGCAATCAGCCCCAGCATTTT
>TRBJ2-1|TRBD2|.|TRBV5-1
CASSLEGSGSSDEQFF
TGCGCCAGCAGCTTGGAGGGGAGCGGGAGCTCCGATGAGCAGTTCTTC
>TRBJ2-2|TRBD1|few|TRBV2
CASRRQGIGELFF
TGTGCCAGCAGGAGACAGGGGATCGGGGAGCTGTTTTTT
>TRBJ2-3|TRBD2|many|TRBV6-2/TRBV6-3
CASSDRGGTSGFTDTQYF
TGTGCCAGCAGCGACCGAGGGGGGACTAGCGGATTCACAGATACGCAGTATTTT
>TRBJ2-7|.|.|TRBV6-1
CASSAFQGEGYEQYF
TGTGCCAGCAGTGCTTTCCAGGGGGAGGGCTACGAGCAGTACTTC
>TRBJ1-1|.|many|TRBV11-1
CASSPETETFF
TGTGCCAGCAGCCCAGAGACGGAAACTTTCTTT
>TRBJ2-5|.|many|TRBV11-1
CASSRPGEQGEETQYF
TGTGCCAGCAGCCGACCCGGGGAACAGGGCGAAGAGACCCAGTACTTC